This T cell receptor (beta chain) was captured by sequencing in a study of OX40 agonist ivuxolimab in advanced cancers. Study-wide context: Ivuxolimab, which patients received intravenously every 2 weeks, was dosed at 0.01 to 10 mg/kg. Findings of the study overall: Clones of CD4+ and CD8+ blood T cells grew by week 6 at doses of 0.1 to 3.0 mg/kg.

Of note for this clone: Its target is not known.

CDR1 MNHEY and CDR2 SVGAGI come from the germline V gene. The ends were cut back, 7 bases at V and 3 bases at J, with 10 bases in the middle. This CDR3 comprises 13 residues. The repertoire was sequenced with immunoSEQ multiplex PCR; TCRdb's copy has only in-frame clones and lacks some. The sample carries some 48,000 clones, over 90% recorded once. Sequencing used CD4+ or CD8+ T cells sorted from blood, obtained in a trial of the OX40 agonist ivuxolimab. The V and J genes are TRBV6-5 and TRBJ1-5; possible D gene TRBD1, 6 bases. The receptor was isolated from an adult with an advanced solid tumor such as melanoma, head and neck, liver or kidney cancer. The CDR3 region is CASTQGLNQPQHF. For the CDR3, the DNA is TGTGCCAGCACCCAGGGGCTCAATCAGCCCCAGCATTTT.